Following are 26 T cell receptor beta chains from one sample sequenced in a study of shared clonotypes between healthy human individuals. TCRdb's table, derived via immunoSEQ multiplex PCR, lists solely in-frame clones and lacks some. The sample consists of some 2.4 million clones, roughly 93% of them appearing once. The sample was naive CD4+ T cells from PBMCs. Documented subset: CD45RA+ positively selected. These receptor sequences come from a man aged 18-30 years in good health. Some clones in this sample may be carry-over from other donors' samples.

The rearrangement joins TRBV10-3 to TRBJ2-7; tentatively, D is TRBD1 (6 bases). CDR3 length: 12 residues. Trimming took off 0 bases at V and 10 bases at J, with 10 bases between the two ends. The V gene's germline CDR1 is ENHRY and CDR2 SYGVKD. DNA for the CDR3: TGTGCCATCAGTGAGTCGCGGACAGCCCAGTACTTC. It specifies CAISESRTAQYF.

The rearrangement uses TRBV25-1 and TRBJ1-2; a possible D gene is TRBD1 (6 bases). This CDR3 has 12 amino acids. The V and J ends lost 1 base and 10 bases respectively, with 10 bases between them. Germline V CDR1 and CDR2: MGHDK, SYGVNS. The CDR3 loop reads CASSESGQIYTF. The CDR3 coding sequence is TGTGCCAGCAGTGAATCCGGACAGATCTACACCTTC.

This rearrangement joins TRBV10-3 to TRBJ2-3; 9 bases match TRBD2. The CDR3 is made up of 15 amino acids. The germline CDR1 and CDR2 sequences are ENHRY and SYGVKD. V was pared by 3 bases and J by 6 bases, with 7 bases of the junction left unmatched. The CDR3 DNA follows: TGTGCCATCAGTGAAAATAGCGGGAGTACGGATACGCAGTATTTT. It translates to CAISENSGSTDTQYF.

This clone occurred once. The chain uses TRBV7-2 and TRBJ1-4; D not resolved. The CDR3 contains 14 residues. Trimming cost V 5 bases and J 12 bases, with 19 bases left between them. Germline-derived CDR1 and CDR2 are SGHTA and FQGNSA. The CDR3 reads CASSLGRTLGELFF. CDR3 sequence (DNA): TGTGCCAGCAGCCTCGGACGGACGCTGGGTGAACTGTTTTTT.

The count of this clone is one. At one end, the junction sequence differs from germline, possibly due to a read error. The rearrangement joins TRBV11-2 to TRBJ1-1; D ambiguous. Germline loops: CDR1 SGHAT, CDR2 FQNNGV. The CDR3 spans 14 residues. CDR3: CASSLERTGTEAFF. In DNA form, the CDR3 reads TGTGCCAGCAGCCTAGAAAGAACGGGCACTGAAGCTTTCTTT. Full variable domain (remainder filled in from reference TRBV11-2 and TRBJ1-1): EAGVAQSPRYKIIEKRQSVAFWCNPISGHATLYWYQQILGQGPKLLIQFQNNGVVDDSQLPKDRFSAERLKGVDSTLKIQPAKLEDSAVYLCASSLERTGTEAFFGQGTRLTVV.

This clone was counted once. V and J are TRBV28 and TRBJ2-1; D remains ambiguous. V was trimmed by 1 base and J by 4 bases, leaving 5 bases between them. The germline V gene encodes CDR1 MDHEN and CDR2 SYDVKM. The CDR3 totals 13 residues. The CDR3 region has the DNA TGTGCCAGCAGTTTATTCGATTACAATGAGCAGTTCTTC. It encodes CASSLFDYNEQFF.

With respect to this clone: Other DNA sequences of this sample code for an identical CDR3. The V gene is TRBV28, the J gene TRBJ2-5, with a tentative D call TRBD1 (6 bases). The CDR3 covers 14 residues. Trimming took off 4 bases at V and 1 base at J, with 10 bases between the two ends. Germline lookup yields CDR1 MDHEN and CDR2 SYDVKM. DNA for the CDR3: TGTGCCAGCAGTTCTGGGACACCCCAAGAGACCCAGTACTTC. Amino acids: CASSSGTPQETQYF.

J is TRBJ1-5 and V is TRBV28, with 7 positions matching TRBD1. Germline CDR1 is MDHEN and CDR2 is SYDVKM. The ends lost 4 bases at V and 0 bases at J; junction bases unmatched: 6. This CDR3 spans 16 amino acids. CDR3 in amino acids: CASSSPGQYSNQPQHF. DNA of the CDR3: TGTGCCAGCAGTTCCCCGGGACAGTATAGCAATCAGCCCCAGCATTTT.

With regard to this clone: Distinct nucleotide sequences in the sample also encode this CDR3. The chain carries TRBV18 and TRBJ1-5; 8 bases map to TRBD1. Germline assignment: CDR1 KGHSH and CDR2 LQKENI. V trimming: 5 bases; J trimming: 5 bases; junction bases outside the gene matches: 8. CDR3 length: 15 residues. The chain's CDR3 is CASSGDQGAYQPQHF. The CDR3, as DNA: TGTGCCAGCTCAGGCGATCAGGGGGCATATCAGCCCCAGCATTTT. Combining the CDR3 with reference TRBV18 and TRBJ1-5 gives the whole variable domain NAGVMQNPRHLVRRRGQEARLRCSPMKGHSHVYWYRQLPEEGLKFMVYLQKENIIDESGMPKERFSAEFPKEGPSILRIQQVVRGDSAAYFCASSGDQGAYQPQHFGDGTRLSIL.

The rearrangement links TRBV27 to TRBJ1-4, with 9 bases aligning to TRBD1. CDR3 length: 15 residues. J gave up 5 bases and V 7 bases, and 8 bases lay outside the gene matches. The V gene's germline CDR1 is MNHEY and CDR2 SMNVEV (reference sequence). The CDR3 is CASTPLGTGNEKLFF. The CDR3 region has the DNA TGTGCCAGCACCCCGTTGGGGACAGGGAATGAAAAACTGTTTTTT.

The chain uses TRBV5-1 and TRBJ2-3, with 9 positions matching TRBD1. The V segment lost 0 bases and the J segment 2 bases; nucleotides outside the gene matches: 1. The CDR3 runs to 15 residues. Per germline, CDR1 SGHRS and CDR2 YFSETQ. CDR3 bases: TGCGCCAGCAGCTTGGGGGACAGGGTCACAGATACGCAGTATTTT. Translating gives CASSLGDRVTDTQYF.

This clone was counted a few times. The J gene is TRBJ1-1, the V gene TRBV30; D is uncertain. CDR3 length: 14 residues. Germline CDR1 is GTSNPN and CDR2 is SVGIG (reference sequence). Trimming stripped 3 bases from V and 1 base from J, with 12 bases between. The CDR3 coding sequence is TGTGCCTGGAGCGCCGGCAGGCCGAACACTGAAGCTTTCTTT. The encoded protein is CAWSAGRPNTEAFF.

The chain recombines TRBV29-1 with TRBJ2-1; 10 nucleotides agree with TRBD2. The CDR3 has 14 residues. J lost 4 bases, V lost 5 bases, and 5 bases had no gene match. The V gene's germline CDR1 is SQVTM and CDR2 ANQGSEA. Here the CDR3 reads CSVSGRERYNEQFF. DNA of the CDR3: TGCAGCGTTAGCGGGAGGGAGAGGTACAATGAGCAGTTCTTC.

The chain links TRBV7-9 to TRBJ2-1; either TRBD1 or TRBD2 may fit D (7 bases each). Germline V lookup: CDR1 SEHNR, CDR2 FQNEAQ (reference sequence). The V end was cut by 11 bases, the J end by 7 bases, with 24 bases between. This CDR3 is built from 15 residues. In DNA form, the CDR3 reads TGTGCCGGAGATCAGGGGGGGCCGGGAGGTAATGAGCAGTTCTTC. Its translation is CAGDQGGPGGNEQFF.

Here the CDR3 DNA reads TGTGCCAGCAGCGTCGGACAGGGGTACAATTCACCCCTCCACTTT. Its translation is CASSVGQGYNSPLHF. The chain carries TRBV28 and TRBJ1-6, with 9 bases that match TRBD1. Germline CDR1 is MDHEN and CDR2 is SYDVKM. This CDR3 has 15 amino acids. The J segment lost 7 bases and the V segment lost 6 bases, leaving 7 bases of the junction unmatched.

Only one count was recorded for this clone. V and J are TRBV10-3 and TRBJ2-5; 9 nucleotides line up with TRBD2. CDR1 is ENHRY, CDR2 SYGVKD, per germline. Trimming took 6 bases from V and 2 from J; bases not matched to a gene: 1. The CDR3 totals 13 residues. The CDR3 DNA sequence: TGTGCCATCAGCGGACTAGCGCAAGAGACCCAGTACTTC. Protein: CAISGLAQETQYF.

About this clone: Its ends do not fully match the called genes, so a read error is possible. Other DNA sequences from this sample encode an identical CDR3 as well. The chain couples TRBV5-1 to TRBJ2-1; either TRBD1 or TRBD2 may fit D (6 bases each). The CDR3 sequence is 13 residues long. The germline V gene has CDR1 SGHRS and CDR2 YFSETQ. The CDR3 DNA is TGCGCCAGCAGATTGGCCGGGGGCCATGAACAGTTCTTC. This translates into CASRLAGGHEQFF. Full variable domain (remainder filled in from reference TRBV5-1 and TRBJ2-1): KAGVTQTPRYLIKTRGQQVTLSCSPISGHRSVSWYQQTPGQGLQFLFEYFSETQRNKGNFPGRFSGRQFSNSRSEMNVSTLELGDSALYLCASRLAGGHEQFFGPGTRLTVL.

The V gene is TRBV29-1, the J gene TRBJ1-4; TRBD1 matches 8 bases. CDR1 and CDR2 (germline): SQVTM, ANQGSEA. The CDR3 length is 13 residues. Trimming took 7 bases from V and 8 from J; bases not matched to a gene: 9. CDR3 protein: CSGGQGEREKLFF. CDR3 coding DNA: TGCAGCGGCGGACAGGGCGAAAGGGAAAAACTGTTTTTT.

The rearrangement uses TRBV14 and TRBJ1-2, with 7 bases identical to TRBD1. CDR1 and CDR2 (germline): SGHDN, FVKESK. The CDR3 covers 14 residues. The J segment lost 4 bases and the V segment lost 1 base, leaving 3 bases of the junction unmatched. The CDR3 DNA follows: TGTGCCAGCAGCCAAGGTCGGGACAGCTATGGCTACACCTTC. Its translation: CASSQGRDSYGYTF.

V usage is TRBV5-5 and J usage is TRBJ1-1, with TRBD1 matching 7 bases. The CDR3 is made up of 16 amino acids. V lost 9 bases to trimming and J lost 0 bases; unmatched junction nucleotides: 14. Germline V gene sequence: CDR1 SGHKS, CDR2 YYEKEE (reference sequence). CDR3 protein: CATTQGGGLLNTEAFF. The CDR3 nucleotides are TGTGCCACCACCCAGGGGGGAGGCCTCTTGAACACTGAAGCTTTCTTT. Drawing the rest from reference TRBV5-5 and TRBJ1-1, the complete variable domain is DAGVTQSPTHLIKTRGQQVTLRCSPISGHKSVSWYQQVLGQGPQFIFQYYEKEERGRGNFPDRFSARQFPNYSSELNVNALLLGDSALYLCATTQGGGLLNTEAFFGQGTRLTVV.

The chain is built from TRBV28 and TRBJ2-7; 9 nucleotides align to TRBD1. Germline loops: CDR1 MDHEN, CDR2 SYDVKM. V trimming: 5 bases; J trimming: 0 bases; junction bases outside the gene matches: 8. The CDR3 totals 16 residues. This CDR3 is CASSSDRGSSSYEQYF. Written as DNA, the CDR3 is TGTGCCAGCAGTAGCGACAGGGGGTCGAGCTCCTACGAGCAGTACTTC.

V usage is TRBV19 and J usage is TRBJ1-2, with D possibly matching TRBD1 (5 bases). Germline V CDR1 and CDR2: LNHDA, SQIVND (reference sequence). The V and J ends lost 6 bases and 1 base respectively, with 12 bases between them. The CDR3 contains 14 residues. The CDR3 spells CASSLDTFNYGYTF. The CDR3 DNA reads TGTGCCAGTAGCCTGGACACCTTTAACTATGGCTACACCTTC.

V gene TRBV27 combines with J gene TRBJ2-3; no reliable D call. With 5 bases removed from V and 0 bases from J, the gap between germline ends came to 18 bases. CDR3 length: 17 residues. In germline, CDR1 is MNHEY, CDR2 SMNVEV (reference sequence). The CDR3 is CASSIRAPDLSTDTQYF. In nucleotides, the CDR3 is TGTGCCAGCAGTATACGGGCCCCAGACCTCAGCACAGATACGCAGTATTTT.

This chain uses TRBV10-3 with TRBJ2-7; D is ambiguous. Germline CDR1 reads ENHRY; CDR2 reads SYGVKD. The CDR3 has 14 residues. V was trimmed by 0 bases and J by 0 bases, leaving 6 bases between them. The CDR3 DNA is TGTGCCATCAGTGAGTCTGGGGACTCCTACGAGCAGTACTTC. Translated: CAISESGDSYEQYF.

This chain links TRBV5-5 with TRBJ2-3; 10 nucleotides align to TRBD2. V lost 5 bases and J lost 1; bases outside the gene matches: 4. This CDR3 is 15 amino acids long. Germline V gene data show CDR1 as SGHKS and CDR2 as YYEKEE (reference sequence). CDR3 DNA: TGTGCCAGCAGAATAGCGGGAGGAGGCACAGATACGCAGTATTTT. Protein product: CASRIAGGGTDTQYF.

As concerns this clone: The same CDR3 also results from other DNA sequences found in this sample. This chain uses TRBV5-1 with TRBJ1-1; D unclear. The germline V gene encodes CDR1 SGHRS and CDR2 YFSETQ. The germline V and J ends were trimmed by 3 bases and 0 bases, with 12 bases remaining between them. This CDR3 region has 15 residues. CDR3 nucleotides: TGCGCCAGCAGCTACCTGGCTGGGTTGAACACTGAAGCTTTCTTT. It translates to CASSYLAGLNTEAFF.